This is a list of T cell receptor beta chains from one sample in a study of radiotherapy plus CTLA-4 blockade in lung cancer. Profiling relied on immunoSEQ multiplex PCR, and the TCRdb table lists in-frame clones only, not all of them. This sample yields around 110,000 clones, of which 85% to 90% are seen a single time; 5.5% to 8.5% belongs to the top ten. Source: peripheral blood, taken from a patient treated with radiotherapy plus ipilimumab. The receptor set was obtained from a human donor with non-small cell lung cancer that progressed on radiotherapy plus ipilimumab. The CDR3 runs from the conserved cysteine through the conserved F or W. The D gene is left open where the match is weak. Only some rows state a clone size, as once, few, many or a class for expanded clones.

j_call,v_call,clone_size,d_call,cdr3_aa,cdr3_nt
TRBJ2-7,TRBV19,-,-,CASSNLKSYEQYF,TGTGCCAGTAGTAACCTAAAGTCCTACGAGCAGTACTTC
TRBJ1-2,TRBV2,-,-,CASSWAMVTGKGYTF,TGTGCCAGCAGTTGGGCTATGGTCACGGGGAAAGGCTACACCTTC
TRBJ2-2,TRBV5-1,-,-,CASSSDRFTGELFF,TGCGCCAGCAGCTCGGACAGATTCACCGGGGAGCTGTTTTTT
TRBJ2-7,TRBV9,-,TRBD1,CASSVGDRGRGEQYF,TGTGCCAGCAGCGTAGGGGACAGGGGGCGCGGGGAGCAGTACTTC
TRBJ2-5,TRBV25-1,-,-,CASSESRPEETQYF,TGTGCCAGCAGTGAATCCCGTCCCGAAGAGACCCAGTACTTC
TRBJ1-3,TRBV27,-,TRBD1,CASKGASGNTIYF,TGTGCCAGCAAGGGGGCCTCTGGAAACACCATATATTTT
TRBJ1-1,TRBV6-1,-,-,CASSEFVLNTEAFF,TGTGCCAGCAGTGAATTTGTCCTGAACACTGAAGCTTTCTTT
TRBJ1-5,TRBV19,-,TRBD1,CASSFSGTGPGQPQHF,TGTGCCAGTAGTTTCTCCGGGACAGGGCCAGGGCAGCCCCAGCATTTT
TRBJ2-5,TRBV11-3,-,-,CASSLGGSTGQETQYF,TGTGCCAGCAGCTTAGGAGGGAGTACCGGCCAAGAGACCCAGTACTTC
TRBJ1-3,TRBV6-6,-,TRBD1,CASSSQGDSGNTIYF,TGTGCCAGCAGTTCTCAGGGGGACTCTGGAAACACCATATATTTT
TRBJ2-7,TRBV7-8,-,TRBD1,CASSLDGTGRYEQYF,TGTGCCAGCAGCTTAGATGGGACAGGGCGGTACGAGCAGTACTTC
TRBJ2-7,TRBV12-5,-,-,CASGAGDLYEQYF,TGTGCTAGTGGGGCAGGGGACCTCTACGAGCAGTACTTC
TRBJ1-2,TRBV19,-,-,CASSPIGQGTLLSGYTF,TGTGCCAGTAGTCCGATAGGGCAGGGGACCTTACTGAGCGGCTACACCTTC
TRBJ2-5,TRBV2,-,-,CASCFGLYETQYF,TGTGCCAGCTGTTTCGGACTTTACGAGACCCAGTACTTC
TRBJ2-3,TRBV7-9,-,-,CASSLEEQVDSTDTQYF,TGTGCCAGCAGCTTAGAAGAGCAGGTCGATAGCACAGATACGCAGTATTTT
TRBJ1-1,TRBV7-2,-,TRBD1,CASSLKWTGGRGAFF,TGTGCCAGCAGCTTAAAATGGACAGGGGGTCGGGGAGCTTTCTTT
TRBJ1-3,TRBV4-1,-,-,CASSVPEERGRGGNTIYF,TGCGCCAGCAGTGTCCCCGAGGAAAGGGGCAGGGGTGGAAACACCATATATTTT
TRBJ2-2,TRBV15,once,TRBD1,CATRRQGVSPELFF,TGTGCCACCAGGAGGCAGGGGGTTAGTCCGGAGCTGTTTTTT
TRBJ2-6,TRBV30,-,-,CAWWGSGANVLTF,TGTGCCTGGTGGGGGTCCGGGGCCAACGTCCTGACTTTC
TRBJ2-3,TRBV27,-,TRBD2,CASSGTSGSGRDTQYF,TGTGCCAGCAGTGGGACTAGCGGGAGTGGTAGGGATACGCAGTATTTT
TRBJ2-7,TRBV18,-,-,CASSLRDKSYEQYF,TGTGCCAGCTCACTCCGGGACAAGTCCTACGAGCAGTACTTC
TRBJ2-7,TRBV7-9,few,TRBD2,CASSLGLAGSYEQYF,TGTGCCAGCAGCTTAGGTCTAGCGGGATCCTACGAGCAGTACTTC
TRBJ2-1,TRBV5-6,-,-,CASSFTLGSSYNEQFF,TGTGCCAGCAGCTTCACACTCGGGTCCTCCTACAATGAGCAGTTCTTC
TRBJ2-7,TRBV7-3,-,TRBD2,CASSPRGGLLNEQYF,TGTGCCAGCAGCCCACGGGGGGGGCTTCTAAACGAGCAGTACTTC
TRBJ2-1,TRBV30,-,-,CAWSVGPYNEQFF,TGTGCCTGGAGTGTAGGGCCCTACAATGAGCAGTTCTTC
TRBJ2-3,TRBV10-3,-,-,CAISGLGDTQYF,TGTGCCATCAGTGGATTGGGAGATACGCAGTATTTT
TRBJ2-1,TRBV5-1,-,TRBD2,CASSLAGVHYNEQFF,TGCGCCAGCAGCCTGGCGGGAGTCCACTACAATGAGCAGTTCTTC
TRBJ2-1,TRBV2,-,TRBD2,CASSLGLAGGEQFF,TGTGCCAGCAGTCTGGGACTAGCGGGAGGCGAGCAGTTCTTC
TRBJ1-1,TRBV10-3,-,-,CAISESRGSGTEAFF,TGTGCCATCAGTGAGTCGAGGGGGAGCGGGACTGAAGCTTTCTTT
TRBJ2-2,TRBV2,once,-,CASFGGWPGELFF,TGTGCCTCCTTCGGCGGCTGGCCCGGGGAGCTGTTTTTT
TRBJ2-1,TRBV6-4,-,-,CASRRESWYNEQFF,TGTGCCAGCAGACGGGAGAGTTGGTACAATGAGCAGTTCTTC
TRBJ2-7,TRBV21-1,-,-,CASSKDPPDPGDPYEQYF,TGTGCCAGCAGCAAAGATCCACCCGATCCGGGAGACCCCTACGAGCAGTACTTC
TRBJ2-7,TRBV10-2,-,TRBD2,CASAGTSGPYEQYF,TGCGCCAGCGCCGGGACTAGCGGACCCTACGAGCAGTACTTC
TRBJ2-7,TRBV5-1,-,-,CASQPGLSSYEQYF,TGCGCCAGCCAACCGGGACTGAGCTCCTACGAGCAGTACTTC
TRBJ2-5,TRBV2,-,-,CASSSARAGETQYF,TGTGCCAGCAGTTCGGCGAGAGCGGGAGAGACCCAGTACTTC
TRBJ1-1,TRBV5-1,-,-,CASSSRKNTEAFF,TGCGCCAGCAGCAGCCGGAAGAACACTGAAGCTTTCTTT
TRBJ2-2,TRBV10-3,-,-,CAMYRGGTGELFF,TGTGCCATGTACAGGGGAGGCACCGGGGAGCTGTTTTTT
TRBJ1-2,TRBV10-3,-,TRBD1,CAISEGQGVEGYTF,TGTGCCATCAGTGAGGGACAGGGGGTCGAAGGCTACACCTTC
TRBJ2-7,TRBV18,-,TRBD1,CASSPGQGAPSSYEQYF,TGTGCCAGCTCACCAGGACAGGGGGCACCATCCTCCTACGAGCAGTACTTC
TRBJ1-5,TRBV6-6,-,-,CASKGEGESQPQHF,TGTGCCAGTAAGGGGGAGGGAGAGAGCCAGCCCCAGCATTTT
TRBJ1-1,TRBV23-1,few,-,CASSQSRERECPWRNTEAFF,TGCGCCAGCAGTCAATCAAGGGAGAGGGAGTGCCCTTGGAGGAACACTGAAGCTTTCTTT
TRBJ1-1,TRBV7-9,few,-,CASSLAQGGEAFF,TGTGCCAGCAGCCTAGCACAGGGTGGTGAAGCTTTCTTT
TRBJ1-2,TRBV28,once,-,CASSFGLNYGYTF,TGTGCCAGCAGTTTTGGTCTAAACTATGGCTACACCTTC
TRBJ2-2,TRBV9,-,-,CASSPRTSNTGELFF,TGTGCCAGCAGCCCACGGACTTCGAACACCGGGGAGCTGTTTTTT
TRBJ2-1,TRBV19,-,TRBD2,CASSTSGSSVEQFF,TGTGCCAGTAGTACTAGCGGGAGTTCGGTTGAGCAGTTCTTC
TRBJ1-2,TRBV19,-,-,CASRGPLANYGYTF,TGTGCCAGTAGGGGGCCACTAGCTAACTATGGCTACACCTTC
TRBJ2-3,TRBV2,once,-,CASREGGDTQYF,TGTGCCAGCAGGGAGGGGGGAGATACGCAGTATTTT
TRBJ1-1,TRBV18,-,-,CASSPGPGREAFF,TGTGCCAGCTCACCGGGACCGGGTCGGGAAGCTTTCTTT